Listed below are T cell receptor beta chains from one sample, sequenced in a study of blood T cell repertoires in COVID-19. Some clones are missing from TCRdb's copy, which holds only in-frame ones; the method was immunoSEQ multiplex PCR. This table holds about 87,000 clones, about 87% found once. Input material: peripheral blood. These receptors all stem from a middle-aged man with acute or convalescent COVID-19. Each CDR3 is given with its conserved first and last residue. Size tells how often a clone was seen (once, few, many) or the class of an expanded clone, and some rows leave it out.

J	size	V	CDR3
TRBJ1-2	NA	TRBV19	CATSPGQGAPNYGYTF
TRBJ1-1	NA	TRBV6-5	CASKNRAMNTEAFF
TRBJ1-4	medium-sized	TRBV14	CASSQGATGGREKLFF
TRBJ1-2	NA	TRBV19	CASSPSPTGDYGYTF
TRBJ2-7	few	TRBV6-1	CASSEDGSSYEQYF
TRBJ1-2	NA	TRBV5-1	CASSLAGTGGGYTF
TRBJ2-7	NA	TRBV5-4	CASSRTNHEQYF
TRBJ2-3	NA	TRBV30	CAWSVGSGAVDTQYF
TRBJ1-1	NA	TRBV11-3	CASSLGRGSEAFF
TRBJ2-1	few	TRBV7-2	CASSWGQGAHNEQFF
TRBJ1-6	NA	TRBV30	CAWRVTGDNSPLHF
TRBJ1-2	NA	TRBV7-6	CASSFGTGDGYTF
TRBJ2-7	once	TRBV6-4	CAGGLAAGGEQYF
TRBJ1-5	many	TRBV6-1	CASSDGGLQPQHF
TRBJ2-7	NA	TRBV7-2	CASSFQWSSYEQYF
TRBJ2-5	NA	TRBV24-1	CATSDETGSGQETQYF
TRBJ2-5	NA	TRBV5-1	CASSRGTGETQYF
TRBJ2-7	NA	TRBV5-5	CASSPTTSREQYF
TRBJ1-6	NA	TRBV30	CAWSPGVRSPLHF
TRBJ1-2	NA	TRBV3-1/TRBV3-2	CASSQDARANYGYTF
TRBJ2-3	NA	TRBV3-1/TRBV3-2	CASSQAWQGADTQYF
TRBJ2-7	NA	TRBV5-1	CASSLEGQNYEQYF
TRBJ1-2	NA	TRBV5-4	CASRSGQNYGYTF
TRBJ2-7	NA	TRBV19	CASSISPGLEQYF
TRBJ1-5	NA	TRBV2	CASRGTGGGNQPQHF
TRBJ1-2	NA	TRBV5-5	CASSLTLGGSYGYTF
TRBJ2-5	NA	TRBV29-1	CSADREKTQYF
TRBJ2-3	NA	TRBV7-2	CASSLAGQSTDTQYF
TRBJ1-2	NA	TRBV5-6	CASSLPGGNYGYTF
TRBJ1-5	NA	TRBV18	CASSPPGGEGGNQPQHF
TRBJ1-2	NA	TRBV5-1	CASGLPNAGGYTF
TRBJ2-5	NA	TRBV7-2	CASSPALGLLPEVETQYF
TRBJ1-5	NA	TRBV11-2	CASSLGGVNQPQHF
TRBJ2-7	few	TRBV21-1	CASSVNRDSRGLEQYF
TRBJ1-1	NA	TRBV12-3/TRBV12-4	CASSPRPGEAFF
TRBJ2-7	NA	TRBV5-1	CASSFRATGDYEQYF
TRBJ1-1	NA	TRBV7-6	CASSVTAGWTEAFF
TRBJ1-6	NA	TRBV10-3	CAIGAEGNSPLHF
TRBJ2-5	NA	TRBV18	CASSPPGTPETQYF
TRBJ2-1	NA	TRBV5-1	CASSTGHARTDEQFF
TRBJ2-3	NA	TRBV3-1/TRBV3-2	CASSQDFLAVSTDTQYF
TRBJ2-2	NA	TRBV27	CASRRSTNTGELFF
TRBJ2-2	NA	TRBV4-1	CASSWGGQGPGELFF
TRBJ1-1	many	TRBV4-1	CASSEQGADTEAFF
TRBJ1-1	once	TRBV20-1	CSASSGGETEAFF
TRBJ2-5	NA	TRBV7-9	CASSPRPVTSKKETQYF
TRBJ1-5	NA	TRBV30	CAWSEETPDGSNQPQHF
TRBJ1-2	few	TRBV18	CASSLDSTGIYGYTF
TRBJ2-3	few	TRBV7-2	CASSRRAGGGTDTQYF
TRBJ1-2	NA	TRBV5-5	CASSYTGDLVGYTF
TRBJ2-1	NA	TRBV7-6	CASSLGSHEQFF
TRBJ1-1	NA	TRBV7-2	CASSLRGGTEAFF
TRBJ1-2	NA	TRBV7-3	CASSLKRVGNYGYTF
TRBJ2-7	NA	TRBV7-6	CASSLGTSGGSEQYF
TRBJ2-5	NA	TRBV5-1	CASSPAGLAGGNQETQYF
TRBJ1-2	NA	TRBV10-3	CAISDPDVRGSGYTF
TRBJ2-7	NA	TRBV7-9	CASSLDSVYEQYF
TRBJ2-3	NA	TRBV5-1	CASSLDASGRTSTDTQYF
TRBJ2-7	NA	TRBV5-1	CASSFILGGITYEQYF